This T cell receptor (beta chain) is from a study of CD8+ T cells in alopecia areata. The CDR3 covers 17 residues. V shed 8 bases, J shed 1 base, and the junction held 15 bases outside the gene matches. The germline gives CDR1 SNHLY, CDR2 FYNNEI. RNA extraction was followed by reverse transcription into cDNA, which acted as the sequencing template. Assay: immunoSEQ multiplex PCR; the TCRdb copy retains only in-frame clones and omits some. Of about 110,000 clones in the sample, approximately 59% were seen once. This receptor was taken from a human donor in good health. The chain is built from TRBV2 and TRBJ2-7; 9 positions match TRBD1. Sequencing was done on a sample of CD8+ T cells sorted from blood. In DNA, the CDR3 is TGTGCCAGCTCACGGACAGGGGCCATACAACCTTCCTACGAGCAGTACTTC. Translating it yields CASSRTGAIQPSYEQYF.